These T cell receptor beta chains were read from a single sample in a study of T-cell reconstitution after alpha-beta-depleted transplantation in children. TCRdb itself ran the PCR reads through MiXCR, one entry per CDR3 protein. The sample includes fewer than 550,000 distinct CDR3 sequences, 9.5% to 13% of them seen just once. Sample: PBMCs from the stem cell graft donor, taken from the stem cell graft. The receptors derive from a human donor who donated a stem cell graft to a child with acute myeloid leukemia. The CDR3 runs from the conserved cysteine through the conserved F or W. Each record gives: J gene, V gene, CDR3 protein.

j_gene: TRBJ2-3
v_gene: TRBV6-1
CDR3aa: CASRDPTDTQYF

j_gene: TRBJ2-7
v_gene: TRBV11-1
CDR3aa: CASSFPLAANVGRDEQYF

j_gene: TRBJ2-2
v_gene: TRBV27
CDR3aa: CASSRNPRNSNTGELFF

j_gene: TRBJ2-3
v_gene: TRBV4-2
CDR3aa: CASSQRSGRASDTQYF

j_gene: TRBJ2-6
v_gene: TRBV20-1
CDR3aa: CSARVPPGANVLTF

j_gene: TRBJ1-2
v_gene: TRBV20-1
CDR3aa: CSARDRGLVYGYTF

j_gene: TRBJ1-1
v_gene: TRBV19
CDR3aa: CASRLWTDSSTEAFF

j_gene: TRBJ2-1
v_gene: TRBV5-1
CDR3aa: CASSLPASSSGEIRSYNEQFF

j_gene: TRBJ1-5
v_gene: TRBV7-8
CDR3aa: CASSPKGTGGVSNQPQHF

j_gene: TRBJ1-5
v_gene: TRBV12-3/TRBV12-4
CDR3aa: CASSWGQGIQPQHF

j_gene: TRBJ2-1
v_gene: TRBV29-1
CDR3aa: CSVIGLPAGGLSSYNEQFF

j_gene: TRBJ2-1
v_gene: TRBV5-1
CDR3aa: CASSFDRGSEQFF

j_gene: TRBJ2-5
v_gene: TRBV20-1
CDR3aa: CSAREVQQETQYF

j_gene: TRBJ2-2
v_gene: TRBV11-1
CDR3aa: CASSQRTSGSHGELFF

j_gene: TRBJ2-7
v_gene: TRBV27
CDR3aa: CASRAGQGANEQYF

j_gene: TRBJ2-7
v_gene: TRBV20-1
CDR3aa: CSASSVGVSYEQYF

j_gene: TRBJ2-3
v_gene: TRBV7-2
CDR3aa: CASSGGGGYTDTQYF

j_gene: TRBJ1-2
v_gene: TRBV5-1
CDR3aa: CASSLGVNDYGYTF

j_gene: TRBJ2-3
v_gene: TRBV20-1
CDR3aa: CSARGPVNTQYF

j_gene: TRBJ1-1
v_gene: TRBV29-1
CDR3aa: CSVARQAPNTEAFF

j_gene: TRBJ2-5
v_gene: TRBV21-1
CDR3aa: CAIQDGKETQYF

j_gene: TRBJ2-5
v_gene: TRBV20-1
CDR3aa: CSARPTWGETQYF

j_gene: TRBJ2-5
v_gene: TRBV20-1
CDR3aa: CSATLGREYQETQYF

j_gene: TRBJ2-3
v_gene: TRBV25-1
CDR3aa: CASSGRLAGTPGDTQYF

j_gene: TRBJ2-4
v_gene: TRBV29-1
CDR3aa: CSVEAGTGAGHIQYF

j_gene: TRBJ2-2
v_gene: TRBV5-5
CDR3aa: CASSRHGGELFF

j_gene: TRBJ2-4
v_gene: TRBV29-1
CDR3aa: CSVVDRTKNIQYF

j_gene: TRBJ2-5
v_gene: TRBV20-1
CDR3aa: CSARDREGPGKTQYF

j_gene: TRBJ1-4
v_gene: TRBV20-1
CDR3aa: CSANQALSTNEKLFF

j_gene: TRBJ1-1
v_gene: TRBV29-1
CDR3aa: CSVGQGKNTEAFF

j_gene: TRBJ1-1
v_gene: TRBV7-8
CDR3aa: CASSSPQGGRTEAFF

j_gene: TRBJ2-1
v_gene: TRBV7-6
CDR3aa: CASSKGQGPEQFF

j_gene: TRBJ1-5
v_gene: TRBV15
CDR3aa: CATSRAQGYQPQHF

j_gene: TRBJ2-5
v_gene: TRBV19
CDR3aa: CASSMASTGQETQYF

j_gene: TRBJ2-1
v_gene: TRBV29-1
CDR3aa: CSVEDRGAGTINEQFF

j_gene: TRBJ2-1
v_gene: TRBV29-1
CDR3aa: CSVYSRSSYNEQFF

j_gene: TRBJ2-2
v_gene: TRBV20-1
CDR3aa: CSARRGQNTGELFF

j_gene: TRBJ2-3
v_gene: TRBV6-4
CDR3aa: CASSAREGIATQYF

j_gene: TRBJ1-1
v_gene: TRBV20-1
CDR3aa: CSARDTGSTEAFF

j_gene: TRBJ1-6
v_gene: TRBV5-1
CDR3aa: CASSYYTGTPNNSPLHF

j_gene: TRBJ1-1
v_gene: TRBV5-1
CDR3aa: CASSLNIYGTEAFF

j_gene: TRBJ2-7
v_gene: TRBV12-3/TRBV12-4
CDR3aa: CASSWGDRTYEQYF

j_gene: TRBJ1-2
v_gene: TRBV29-1
CDR3aa: CSVPGELRYGYTF

j_gene: TRBJ2-7
v_gene: TRBV20-1
CDR3aa: CSASKGQGDEQYF

j_gene: TRBJ2-1
v_gene: TRBV20-1
CDR3aa: CSAPTNGLAGDNEQFF

j_gene: TRBJ1-1
v_gene: TRBV20-1
CDR3aa: CSARATGMNTEAFF

j_gene: TRBJ2-7
v_gene: TRBV20-1
CDR3aa: CSARVAGVSYEQYF

j_gene: TRBJ2-5
v_gene: TRBV12-3/TRBV12-4
CDR3aa: CASSLWQGETQYF

j_gene: TRBJ1-1
v_gene: TRBV6-1
CDR3aa: CASSEAGFGTEAFF

j_gene: TRBJ1-1
v_gene: TRBV12-3/TRBV12-4
CDR3aa: CASSGAGAGTEAFF

j_gene: TRBJ2-1
v_gene: TRBV5-8
CDR3aa: CASRPRQGKNEQFF

j_gene: TRBJ2-1
v_gene: TRBV7-9
CDR3aa: CASSLGSSGVGEQFF

j_gene: TRBJ1-6
v_gene: TRBV7-2
CDR3aa: CASSSGTPNSPLHF

j_gene: TRBJ1-2
v_gene: TRBV29-1
CDR3aa: CSVGSLGDYTF

j_gene: TRBJ2-1
v_gene: TRBV12-3/TRBV12-4
CDR3aa: CASSLNSGSRNEQFF

j_gene: TRBJ2-3
v_gene: TRBV20-1
CDR3aa: CSATRTPGDTQYF

j_gene: TRBJ2-1
v_gene: TRBV30
CDR3aa: CAWGFNEQFF

j_gene: TRBJ2-3
v_gene: TRBV12-3/TRBV12-4
CDR3aa: CASSLYEGRDTQYF

j_gene: TRBJ1-1
v_gene: TRBV12-3/TRBV12-4
CDR3aa: CASTIRGPTEAFF

j_gene: TRBJ2-1
v_gene: TRBV5-1
CDR3aa: CASGLVAGAGQNEQFF